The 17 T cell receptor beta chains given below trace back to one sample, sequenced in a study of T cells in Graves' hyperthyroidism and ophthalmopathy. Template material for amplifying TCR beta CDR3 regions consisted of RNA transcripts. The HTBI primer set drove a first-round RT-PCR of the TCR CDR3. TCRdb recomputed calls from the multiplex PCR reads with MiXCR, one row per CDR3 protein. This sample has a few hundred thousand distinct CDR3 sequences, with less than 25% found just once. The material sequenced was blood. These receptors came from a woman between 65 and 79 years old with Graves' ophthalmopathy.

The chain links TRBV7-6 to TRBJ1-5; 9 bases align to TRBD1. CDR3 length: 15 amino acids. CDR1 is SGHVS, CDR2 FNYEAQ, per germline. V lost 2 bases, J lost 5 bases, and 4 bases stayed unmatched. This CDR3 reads CASSLWTGDYQPQHF. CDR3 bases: TGTGCCAGCAGCTTATGGACAGGGGACTATCAGCCCCAGCATTTT.

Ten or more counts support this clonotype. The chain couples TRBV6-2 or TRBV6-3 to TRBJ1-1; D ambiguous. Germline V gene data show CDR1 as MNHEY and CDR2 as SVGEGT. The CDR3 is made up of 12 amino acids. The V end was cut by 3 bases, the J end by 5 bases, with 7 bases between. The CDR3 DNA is TGTGCCAGCAGTTATCAGAGAACTGAAGCTTTCTTT. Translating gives CASSYQRTEAFF.

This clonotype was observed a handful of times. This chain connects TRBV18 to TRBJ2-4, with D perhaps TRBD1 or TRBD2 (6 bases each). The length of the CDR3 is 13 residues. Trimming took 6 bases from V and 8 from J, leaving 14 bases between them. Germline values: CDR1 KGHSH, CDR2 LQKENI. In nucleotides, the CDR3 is TGTGCCAGCTCCGGGGGCGTTGGGGACATTCAGTACTTC. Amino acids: CASSGGVGDIQYF. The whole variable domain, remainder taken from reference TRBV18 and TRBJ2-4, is NAGVMQNPRHLVRRRGQEARLRCSPMKGHSHVYWYRQLPEEGLKFMVYLQKENIIDESGMPKERFSAEFPKEGPSILRIQQVVRGDSAAYFCASSGGVGDIQYFGAGTRLSVL.

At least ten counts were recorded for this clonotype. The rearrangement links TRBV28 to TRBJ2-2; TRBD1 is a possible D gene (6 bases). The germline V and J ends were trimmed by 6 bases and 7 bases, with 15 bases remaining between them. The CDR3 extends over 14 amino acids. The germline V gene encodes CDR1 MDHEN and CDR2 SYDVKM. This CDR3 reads CASRGNRVHGELFF. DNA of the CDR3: TGTGCCAGCAGGGGGAACAGGGTTCACGGGGAGCTGTTTTTT.

The CDR3 is CAISRDRAYEKLFF. CDR3 nucleotides: TGTGCCATCAGTCGCGACAGGGCTTACGAAAAACTGTTTTTT. This chain uses TRBV10-3 with TRBJ1-4, with 7 bases lining up with TRBD1. Germline CDR1 ENHRY, CDR2 SYGVKD. The V segment lost 5 bases and the J segment 8 bases; nucleotides outside the gene matches: 8. The CDR3 contains 14 residues.

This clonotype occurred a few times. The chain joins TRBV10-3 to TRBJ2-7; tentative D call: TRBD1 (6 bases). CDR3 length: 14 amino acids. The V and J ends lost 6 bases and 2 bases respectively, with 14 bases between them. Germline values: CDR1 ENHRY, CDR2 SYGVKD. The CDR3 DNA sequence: TGTGCCATCAGCCCCGACAGGCCGACCTACGAGCAGTACTTC. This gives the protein CAISPDRPTYEQYF.

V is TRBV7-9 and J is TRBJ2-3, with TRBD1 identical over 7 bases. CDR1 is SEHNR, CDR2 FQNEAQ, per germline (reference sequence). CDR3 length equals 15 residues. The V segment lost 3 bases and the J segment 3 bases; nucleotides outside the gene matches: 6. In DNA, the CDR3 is TGTGCCAGCAGCTTCGAGGGGGCAGGGACAGATACGCAGTATTTT. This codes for CASSFEGAGTDTQYF. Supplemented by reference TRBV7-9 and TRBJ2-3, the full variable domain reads DTGVSQNPRHKITKRGQNVTFRCDPISEHNRLYWYRQTLGQGPEFLTYFQNEAQLEKSRLLSDRFSAERPKGSFSTLEIQRTEQGDSAMYLCASSFEGAGTDTQYFGPGTRLTVL.

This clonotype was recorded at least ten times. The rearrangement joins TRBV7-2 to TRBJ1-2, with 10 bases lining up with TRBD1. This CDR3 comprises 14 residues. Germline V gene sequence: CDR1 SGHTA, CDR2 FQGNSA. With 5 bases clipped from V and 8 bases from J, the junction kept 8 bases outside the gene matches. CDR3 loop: CASSRPGTGEGYTF. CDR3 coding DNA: TGTGCCAGCAGCCGTCCCGGGACAGGGGAGGGCTACACCTTC.

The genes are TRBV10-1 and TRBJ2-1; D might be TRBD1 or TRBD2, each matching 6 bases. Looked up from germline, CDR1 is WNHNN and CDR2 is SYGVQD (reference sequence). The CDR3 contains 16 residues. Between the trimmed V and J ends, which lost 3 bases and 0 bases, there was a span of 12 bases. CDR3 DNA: TGCGCCAGCAGTGATACGGGGGCAAGCTCCTACAATGAGCAGTTCTTC. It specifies CASSDTGASSYNEQFF.

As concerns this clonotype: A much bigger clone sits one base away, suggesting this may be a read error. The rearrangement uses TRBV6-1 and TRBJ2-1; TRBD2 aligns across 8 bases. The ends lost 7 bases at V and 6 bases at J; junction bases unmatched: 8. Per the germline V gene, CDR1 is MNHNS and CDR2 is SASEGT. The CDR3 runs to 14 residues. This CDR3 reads CASKKLAAANEQFF. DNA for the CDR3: TGTGCCAGCAAGAAACTAGCGGCAGCCAATGAGCAGTTCTTC.

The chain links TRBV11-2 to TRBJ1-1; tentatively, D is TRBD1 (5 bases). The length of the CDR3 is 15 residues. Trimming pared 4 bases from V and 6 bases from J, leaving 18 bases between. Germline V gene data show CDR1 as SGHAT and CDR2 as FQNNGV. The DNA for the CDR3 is TGTGCCAGCAGCTCCCGGGCCGTCGGACACTCTGAAGCTTTCTTT. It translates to CASSSRAVGHSEAFF.

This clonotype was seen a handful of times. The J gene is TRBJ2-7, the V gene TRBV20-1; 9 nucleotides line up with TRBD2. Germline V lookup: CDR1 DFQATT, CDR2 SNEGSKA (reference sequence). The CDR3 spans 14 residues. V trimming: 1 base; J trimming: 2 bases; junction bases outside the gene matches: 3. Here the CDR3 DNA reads TGCAGTGCTAGAGGGACTAGCGTAACCTACGAGCAGTACTTC. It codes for CSARGTSVTYEQYF.

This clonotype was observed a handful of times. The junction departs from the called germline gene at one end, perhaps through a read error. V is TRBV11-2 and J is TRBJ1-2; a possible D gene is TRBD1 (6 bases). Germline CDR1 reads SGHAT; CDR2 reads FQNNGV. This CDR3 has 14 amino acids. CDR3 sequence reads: CASSLDGGHYGYTF. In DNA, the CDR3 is TGTGCCAGCAGCCTAGACGGGGGCCACTATGGCTACACCTTC.

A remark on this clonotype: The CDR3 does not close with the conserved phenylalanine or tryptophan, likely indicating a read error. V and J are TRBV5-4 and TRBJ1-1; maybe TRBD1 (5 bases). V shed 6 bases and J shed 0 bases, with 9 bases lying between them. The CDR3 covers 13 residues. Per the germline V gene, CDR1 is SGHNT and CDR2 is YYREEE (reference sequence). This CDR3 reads CASTRQMNTEAFL. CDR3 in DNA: TGTGCCAGCACAAGACAGATGAACACTGAAGCTTTCCTT.

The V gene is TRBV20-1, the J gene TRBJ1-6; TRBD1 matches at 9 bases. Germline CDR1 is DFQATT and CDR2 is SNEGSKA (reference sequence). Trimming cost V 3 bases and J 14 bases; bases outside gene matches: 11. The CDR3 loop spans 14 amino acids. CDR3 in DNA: TGCAGTGCTAGGGGACAGGGAAGAAGGGGCACCCTCCACTTT. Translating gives CSARGQGRRGTLHF.

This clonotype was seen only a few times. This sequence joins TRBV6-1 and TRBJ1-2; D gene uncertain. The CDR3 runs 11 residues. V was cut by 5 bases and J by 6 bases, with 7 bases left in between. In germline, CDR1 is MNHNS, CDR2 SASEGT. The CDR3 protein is CASSSGNGYTF. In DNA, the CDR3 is TGTGCCAGCAGTTCGGGAAATGGCTACACCTTC.

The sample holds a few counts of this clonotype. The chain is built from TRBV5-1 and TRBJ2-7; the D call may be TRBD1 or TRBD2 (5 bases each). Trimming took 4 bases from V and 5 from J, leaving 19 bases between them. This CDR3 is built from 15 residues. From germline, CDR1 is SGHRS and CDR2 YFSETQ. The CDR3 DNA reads TGCGCCAGCAGCGACGGGGCCAATAGTATCGACGAGCAGTACTTC. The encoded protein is CASSDGANSIDEQYF.